The 27 T cell receptor beta chains listed next were all sequenced from one sample in a study of PD-1 blockade in classical Hodgkin lymphoma (TCRdb year 2020). The library was produced with the immunoSEQ multiplex PCR assay. TCRdb limited this immuneACCESS table to in-frame rearrangements with V and J called. A share of clones is missing; checked studies link under half to unresolved V genes, and the rest is unexplained. This sample comprises about 25,000 clones, roughly 76% of them detected only once. Clones ranked in the top ten supply approximately 2.8% of the sample. In the paper's terms, the time point label means: cycle 4 day 1 (C4D1), after less than 7 weeks of nivolumab. Every trial patient had relapsed following autologous stem cell transplantation, and prior brentuximab vedotin exposure was what differed among cohorts A, B and C. Magnetic negative selection with a Miltenyi CD4+ T cell isolation kit was used to purify CD4+ T cells from thawed PBMCs.

The specimen was CD4+ T cells from blood, collected before the fourth cycle of nivolumab. The receptors stem from a human donor with classical Hodgkin lymphoma.

The rearrangement links TRBV13 to TRBJ2-3; perhaps TRBD2 as D (6 bases). The germline V and J ends were trimmed by 5 bases and 3 bases, with 18 bases remaining between them. The CDR3 sequence is 16 residues long. Looked up from germline, CDR1 is PRHDT and CDR2 is FYEKMQ (reference sequence). Here the CDR3 DNA reads TGTGCCAGCAGCCCCGGCATTGGAGGGAGGACAGATACGCAGTATTTT. Translated, it gives CASSPGIGGRTDTQYF.

This chain uses TRBV7-3 with TRBJ2-5; 7 bases align to TRBD2. Per the germline V gene, CDR1 is SGHTA and CDR2 is FQGTGA. V was pared by 2 bases and J by 2 bases, with 2 bases of the junction left unmatched. This CDR3 comprises 14 residues. The CDR3 region has the DNA TGTGCCAGCAGCTTACAGGGAGGGCAAGAGACCCAGTACTTC. Translating it yields CASSLQGGQETQYF.

The chain joins TRBV5-1 to TRBJ1-5; D unclear. With 5 bases removed from V and 2 bases from J, the gap between germline ends came to 14 bases. Per the germline V gene, CDR1 is SGHRS and CDR2 is YFSETQ. The CDR3 sequence is 15 residues long. CDR3 amino acids: CASREGPAGNQPQHF. The CDR3 bases are TGCGCCAGCAGAGAAGGGCCCGCCGGCAATCAGCCCCAGCATTTT.

The chain combines TRBV19 with TRBJ2-2; D is possibly TRBD1 or TRBD2 (5 bases each). There are 13 residues in the CDR3. Germline values: CDR1 LNHDA, CDR2 SQIVND (reference sequence). V shed 7 bases and J shed 8 bases, with 14 bases lying between them. The CDR3 DNA sequence: TGTGCCAGTATCGGGGCAAAACGGGGGGAGCTGTTTTTT. Translated: CASIGAKRGELFF.

The V call is TRBV4-2, the J call TRBJ1-4, with D possibly matching TRBD1 (5 bases). The CDR3 contains 17 residues. V dropped 2 bases and J dropped 3 bases, with 16 bases sitting between them. Germline V lookup: CDR1 LGHNA, CDR2 YNFKEQ. The CDR3: CASSQNAQGAANEKLFF. The CDR3 DNA follows: TGTGCCAGCAGCCAAAACGCCCAGGGCGCGGCTAATGAAAAACTGTTTTTT.

The chain joins TRBV7-9 to TRBJ1-2; TRBD1 matches at 7 bases. The CDR3 spans 15 residues. With 1 base clipped from V and 5 bases from J, the junction kept 7 bases outside the gene matches. Germline lookup yields CDR1 SEHNR and CDR2 FQNEAQ (reference sequence). DNA for the CDR3: TGTGCCAGCAGCTTAGGTAGCCGGGACAGTTATGGCTACACCTTC. This gives the protein CASSLGSRDSYGYTF.

The V gene is TRBV19, the J gene TRBJ2-2; D is possibly TRBD2 (6 bases). Germline CDR1 and CDR2: LNHDA and SQIVND (reference sequence). The germline V and J ends were trimmed by 4 bases and 7 bases, with 16 bases remaining between them. The length of the CDR3 is 15 residues. The CDR3 nucleotides read TGTGCCAGTAGTAGGATCCGGGACTCCCTCGGGGAGCTGTTTTTT. It specifies CASSRIRDSLGELFF.

V and J are TRBV15 and TRBJ1-1; D perhaps matches TRBD1 (6 bases). V lost 0 bases to trimming and J lost 6 bases, with 14 bases between them. Germline lookup yields CDR1 LNHNV and CDR2 YYDKDF (reference sequence). This CDR3 is built from 15 residues. CDR3 coding DNA: TGTGCCACCAGCAGAGAAGGGGGAATGGACGCTGAAGCTTTCTTT. Its protein product is CATSREGGMDAEAFF.

CDR3 protein: CASSWIIGAGGSTGELFF. CDR3 bases: TGTGCCAGCAGTTGGATCATCGGGGCAGGGGGTTCCACCGGGGAGCTGTTTTTT. V and J are TRBV28 and TRBJ2-2; 7 bases are a match to TRBD1. This CDR3 has 18 residues. J gave up 4 bases and V 4 bases, and 15 bases lay outside the gene matches. Germline loops: CDR1 MDHEN, CDR2 SYDVKM.

This chain links TRBV9 with TRBJ1-2; no clear D gene. This CDR3 is 14 amino acids long. Germline V gene data show CDR1 as SGDLS and CDR2 as YYNGEE. V shed 6 bases and J shed 8 bases, with 20 bases lying between them. CDR3 DNA sequence: TGTGCCAGCACCAATAACCGGGTATCGGGGGGCTACACCTTC. It codes for CASTNNRVSGGYTF.

As for this clone: The sample contains more than one DNA sequence encoding this CDR3. CDR3: CASSPNRDYEQYF. Written as DNA, the CDR3 is TGTGCCAGCAGCCCCAACAGGGACTACGAGCAGTACTTC. This chain connects TRBV7-9 to TRBJ2-7, with a possible D match to TRBD1 (6 bases). From germline, CDR1 is SEHNR and CDR2 FQNEAQ (reference sequence). The CDR3 runs to 13 residues. Between the trimmed V and J ends, which lost 5 bases and 3 bases, there was a span of 11 bases.

The chain has TRBV28 and TRBJ2-3, with 7 bases that match TRBD2. With 5 bases clipped from V and 6 bases from J, the junction kept 2 bases outside the gene matches. The germline V gene encodes CDR1 MDHEN and CDR2 SYDVKM. The CDR3 length is 12 residues. CDR3 bases: TGTGCCAGCAGTCCGGGGGGTGATACGCAGTATTTT. It encodes CASSPGGDTQYF.

The chain has TRBV18 and TRBJ1-1, with 7 bases lining up with TRBD1. Losses at the gene ends were 5 bases for V and 0 bases for J; bases not matched to a gene: 3. The CDR3 has 14 amino acids. Germline CDR1 KGHSH, CDR2 LQKENI. CDR3 loop: CASSGQEMNTEAFF. CDR3 DNA: TGTGCCAGCTCAGGACAGGAGATGAACACTGAAGCTTTCTTT.

This clone was picked up one time. The chain joins TRBV6-4 to TRBJ1-1; D remains ambiguous. This CDR3 comprises 14 residues. The germline CDR1 and CDR2 sequences are MRHNA and SNTAGT. The V gene lost 0 bases and the J gene lost 6 bases, with 11 bases spanning the gap. The CDR3 DNA reads as TGTGCCAGCAGTGACTCGAGGAGAGGCGCTGAAGCTTTCTTT. This encodes CASSDSRRGAEAFF.

This rearrangement joins TRBV19 to TRBJ1-6; TRBD1 might be the D (6 bases). The V end lost 5 bases, the J end lost 12 bases, and 23 bases lay between the germline ends. In germline, CDR1 is LNHDA, CDR2 SQIVND (reference sequence). This CDR3 contains 16 residues. The CDR3 loop reads CASSFNPGTSQRPLHF. The CDR3 DNA reads as TGTGCCAGTAGTTTCAACCCCGGGACATCTCAACGACCCCTCCACTTT.

This chain connects TRBV5-6 to TRBJ1-4; unclear D gene. V was shortened by 4 bases and J by 0 bases, with 7 bases between the two germline ends. The CDR3 runs 14 residues. Germline V gives CDR1 SGHDT, CDR2 YYEEEE. The CDR3 coding sequence is TGTGCCAGCAGCCCTACTTCAACTAATGAAAAACTGTTTTTT. Translating gives CASSPTSTNEKLFF.

This chain uses TRBV9 with TRBJ1-5, with D tentatively TRBD1 (5 bases). Germline V CDR1 and CDR2: SGDLS, YYNGEE. The V gene lost 4 bases and the J gene lost 3 bases, with 14 bases spanning the gap. The CDR3 length is 15 residues. In DNA, the CDR3 is TGTGCCAGCAGCTTAGAAGGGGAAAACAATCAGCCCCAGCATTTT. Encoded protein: CASSLEGENNQPQHF.

The chain couples TRBV7-2 to TRBJ1-1; D call uncertain. The germline gives CDR1 SGHTA, CDR2 FQGNSA. Trimming took 2 bases from V and 3 from J, leaving 7 bases between them. This CDR3 spans 13 amino acids. For the CDR3, the DNA is TGTGCCAGCAGCTTACGGGTGGACACTGAAGCTTTCTTT. Translated, it gives CASSLRVDTEAFF.

This clone appeared a single time. CDR3 residues: CASSLAVQGTGDTQYF. For the CDR3, the DNA is TGTGCCAGCAGCTTGGCGGTACAGGGGACGGGTGATACGCAGTATTTT. The chain uses TRBV5-4 and TRBJ2-3; TRBD1 agrees at 7 bases. The germline CDR1 and CDR2 sequences are SGHNT and YYREEE (reference sequence). The CDR3 loop spans 16 amino acids. V shed 0 bases and J 6 bases; nucleotides not matched to a gene: 10.

This chain uses TRBV10-3 with TRBJ2-1; 11 bases line up with TRBD1. The CDR3 loop spans 14 amino acids. J was trimmed by 6 bases and V by 5 bases; bases with no gene match: 3. Germline V gene data show CDR1 as ENHRY and CDR2 as SYGVKD. Here the CDR3 DNA reads TGTGCCATCAGTACCGGGACAGGGGGCAATGAGCAGTTCTTC. Its protein product is CAISTGTGGNEQFF.

The chain links TRBV5-1 to TRBJ2-1; a weak D match, TRBD2 (7 bases). V lost 4 bases and J 7 bases, leaving 21 bases between the germline ends. The CDR3 has 16 residues. The germline V gene encodes CDR1 SGHRS and CDR2 YFSETQ. This CDR3 reads CASSPQVGGGGNEQFF. In DNA form, the CDR3 reads TGCGCCAGCAGCCCCCAGGTGGGGGGGGGCGGGAATGAGCAGTTCTTC.

The chain is built from TRBV18 and TRBJ2-5, with D possibly TRBD1 on 6 matching bases. Trimming left V 4 bases short and J 1 base short, with 10 bases between. Germline loops: CDR1 KGHSH, CDR2 LQKENI. The CDR3 is 14 amino acids. CDR3 in DNA: TGTGCCAGCTCACTCGGACAGATCCAAGAGACCCAGTACTTC. Translating it yields CASSLGQIQETQYF.

V and J are TRBV6-6 and TRBJ2-7; 9 bases map to TRBD1. The CDR3 is 13 amino acids. Germline values: CDR1 MNHNY, CDR2 SVGAGI (reference sequence). V was pared by 4 bases and J by 6 bases, with 4 bases of the junction left unmatched. CDR3 loop: CASSSGDRAEQYF. DNA of the CDR3: TGTGCCAGCAGTTCGGGGGACAGGGCCGAGCAGTACTTC.

This rearrangement joins TRBV5-1 to TRBJ1-6, with TRBD1 as a possible D gene (5 bases). The CDR3 length is 14 residues. Germline V CDR1 and CDR2: SGHRS, YFSETQ. The germline V and J ends were trimmed by 0 bases and 4 bases, with 5 bases remaining between them. Written as DNA, the CDR3 is TGCGCCAGCAGCTTGGGACAGTATAATTCACCCCTCCACTTT. This encodes CASSLGQYNSPLHF.

The chain links TRBV11-2 to TRBJ1-6; D is ambiguous. The germline V gene has CDR1 SGHAT and CDR2 FQNNGV. The CDR3 totals 14 residues. Between the trimmed V and J ends, which lost 4 bases and 7 bases, there was a span of 11 bases. In DNA form, the CDR3 reads TGTGCCAGCAGCTCCAATGTGGGGAATTCACCCCTCCACTTT. Its translation is CASSSNVGNSPLHF.

The chain joins TRBV9 to TRBJ1-1, with D perhaps TRBD1 (6 bases). Germline CDR1 SGDLS, CDR2 YYNGEE. Trimming left V 0 bases short and J 4 bases short, with 7 bases between. CDR3 length: 13 residues. The CDR3 DNA follows: TGTGCCAGCAGCGTAGTGGACAGCACTGAAGCTTTCTTT. It yields the protein CASSVVDSTEAFF.

V usage is TRBV6-5 and J usage is TRBJ1-2; 7 positions match TRBD1. Germline V gene sequence: CDR1 MNHEY, CDR2 SVGAGI. V lost 7 bases to trimming and J lost 4 bases; unmatched junction nucleotides: 12. This CDR3 spans 15 amino acids. The CDR3: CASTNNRGVTYGYTF. Written as DNA, the CDR3 is TGTGCCAGCACCAATAACAGGGGAGTAACCTATGGCTACACCTTC.